This T cell receptor beta chain was sequenced during a study of beta chain features in type 1 diabetes. Study background: Investigators examined more than 90 million sorted cells across all samples. General observations from the study: In type 1 diabetes patients, VDJ junctions had fewer insertions; deletions at these junctions were more frequent.

As concerns this clone: Its specificity is unknown.

Reverse transcribing all isolated RNA meant expressed TCRB transcripts were sequenced. The study sequenced naive, central memory and regulatory T cell samples to an average of roughly 4 million reads. Clones were read by immunoSEQ multiplex PCR, and TCRdb kept only the in-frame ones, dropping some. The sample comprises about 470,000 clones, 30% of which are singletons, and around 0.065% rests with the top ten. Naive, central memory, regulatory and stem cell-like memory cells within the CD4+ compartment were sorted using CD45RO/CCR7/CD25/CD127/CD95/CD27. The clonotype comes from a man aged 18 to 35 in good health. The specimen was naive CD4+ T cells from blood.

The CDR3 loop is CASSLSLGDNLYF. The DNA for the CDR3 is TGCGCCAGCAGCCTTTCGCTGGGGGACAATTTGTACTTC. The J gene is TRBJ2-5, the V gene TRBV4-3; TRBD1 is a possible D gene (6 bases). Trimming left V 4 bases short and J 13 bases short, with 19 bases between. CDR1 is LGHNA, CDR2 YSLEER, per germline. The CDR3 length is 13 residues.